Listed here are 30 T cell receptor beta chains from one sample, sequenced in a study of identical twins' blood T cells (dated by TCRdb to the early 2010s). Receptor amplification or capture employed 5' RACE. Sequencer: Illumina Genome Analyzer IIx. Through fastp at Q25 and MiXCR, TCRdb rebuilt clones from the public reads, retaining in-frame beta chains. Every entry covers one CDR3 protein and lists the most common genes and DNA from its rows. In all, the sample holds fewer than 450,000 distinct CDR3 sequences, and over 25% of those were seen once. The top ten clonotypes cover 5.5% to 6.5% of the sample. Sequenced: PBMCs. The receptors come from a woman aged 18 to 49 in good health.

This clonotype was counted only a few times. The rearrangement links TRBV6-5 to TRBJ1-1, with 7 nucleotides matching TRBD1. The V segment lost 1 base and the J segment 3 bases; nucleotides outside the gene matches: 11. Germline CDR1 MNHEY, CDR2 SVGAGI. This CDR3 has 17 residues. The CDR3 reads CASSYLPQGSGYTEAFF. In DNA, the CDR3 is TGTGCCAGCAGTTACTTGCCACAGGGGAGCGGGTACACTGAAGCTTTCTTT.

V and J are TRBV5-1 and TRBJ2-7; a possible D gene is TRBD1 (5 bases). The CDR3 contains 16 residues. Between the trimmed V and J ends, which lost 0 bases and 1 base, there was a span of 14 bases. CDR1 is SGHRS, CDR2 YFSETQ, per germline. The chain's CDR3 is CASSLVETGESYEQYF. CDR3 DNA sequence: TGCGCCAGCAGCTTGGTCGAAACAGGAGAGTCCTACGAGCAGTACTTC.

The rearrangement joins TRBV19 to TRBJ2-7; TRBD2 is a possible D gene (6 bases). The V end was cut by 1 base, the J end by 0 bases, with 7 bases between. The CDR3 totals 14 residues. CDR1 and CDR2 (germline): LNHDA, SQIVND (reference sequence). The CDR3 loop is CASSIGAGSYEQYF. CDR3 coding DNA: TGTGCCAGTAGTATAGGAGCGGGCTCCTACGAGCAGTACTTC.

This clonotype was counted between two and nine times. The rearrangement uses TRBV12-3 or TRBV12-4 and TRBJ2-5, with D possibly matching TRBD2 (5 bases). There are 13 residues in the CDR3. Trimming stripped 4 bases from V and 5 bases from J, with 11 bases between. The CDR3 coding sequence is TGTGCCAGCAGTTCGCCGGGGTGGGAGACCCAGTACTTC. This codes for CASSSPGWETQYF.

This clonotype came up a few times. The chain couples TRBV5-1 to TRBJ1-6; D not certain. The CDR3 is 15 amino acids. V lost 4 bases and J 4 bases, leaving 12 bases between the germline ends. Germline CDR1 SGHRS, CDR2 YFSETQ. CDR3 in amino acids: CASSPTEAYNSPLHF. The CDR3 region has the DNA TGCGCCAGCAGCCCCACCGAGGCTTATAATTCACCCCTCCACTTT.

This chain joins TRBV20-1 and TRBJ1-4, with TRBD1 as a possible D gene (5 bases). Trimming cost V 2 bases and J 0 bases, with 10 bases left between them. The CDR3 has 15 residues. CDR1 DFQATT and CDR2 SNEGSKA come from the germline V gene (reference sequence). CDR3 residues: CSARRDFATNEKLFF. CDR3 coding DNA: TGCAGTGCTAGAAGGGACTTCGCAACTAATGAAAAACTGTTTTTT.

In the case of this clonotype: A single base separates this from a much larger clone, so it may be a read error. The rearrangement uses TRBV12-3 or TRBV12-4 and TRBJ2-7; 7 nucleotides line up with TRBD2. The length of the CDR3 is 13 residues. CDR3 sequence reads: CASSLQRDTERYF. In DNA form, the CDR3 reads TGTGCCAGCAGTTTACAGCGGGATACCGAGCGGTACTTC.

CDR3 coding DNA: TGTGCCAGCAACCCCCCTCCGGGGGGTACAGATACGCAGTATTTT. Translated, it gives CASNPPPGGTDTQYF. The V and J genes are TRBV7-9 and TRBJ2-3, with TRBD2 identical over 7 bases. CDR3 length: 15 amino acids. J lost 3 bases, V lost 7 bases, and 10 bases had no gene match. CDR1 is SEHNR, CDR2 FQNEAQ, per germline (reference sequence).

This clonotype appeared a few times. The J gene is TRBJ1-5, the V gene TRBV5-1; D is unclear. Germline V gives CDR1 SGHRS, CDR2 YFSETQ. Trimming cost V 4 bases and J 2 bases, with 10 bases left between them. The CDR3 spans 14 residues. The CDR3 DNA follows: TGCGCCAGCAGCCCAATGGGCGGCAATCAGCCCCAGCATTTT. As protein: CASSPMGGNQPQHF.

Points on this clonotype: Given a much more abundant clone one base away, this may be a read error. V usage is TRBV6-5 and J usage is TRBJ1-1; D is uncertain. The germline gives CDR1 MNHEY, CDR2 SVGAGI. V was trimmed by 5 bases and J by 3 bases, leaving 16 bases between them. This CDR3 has 15 amino acids. As DNA, the CDR3 is TGTGCCAGCAGTACTCCGGGCCAAGTTGACACTGAAGCTTTCTTT. Its protein is CASSTPGQVDTEAFF.

This clonotype appeared a single time. The chain has TRBV5-1 and TRBJ2-1; D is perhaps TRBD1 (7 bases). Deletions cut 4 bases from V and 0 bases from J, with 26 bases between. This CDR3 has 20 residues. Per the germline V gene, CDR1 is SGHRS and CDR2 is YFSETQ. The CDR3 DNA sequence: TGCGCCAGCAGCCCCATGGGTGCGGGACAGCCTCAAAGCTCCTACAATGAGCAGTTCTTC. It yields the protein CASSPMGAGQPQSSYNEQFF.

The genes are TRBV4-3 and TRBJ2-3, with D possibly being TRBD1 (6 bases). The CDR3 spans 16 residues. Trimming removed 1 base from V and 5 bases from J, with 16 bases in between. Per the germline V gene, CDR1 is LGHNA and CDR2 is YSLEER. CDR3 sequence reads: CASSQAWQGIEDTQYF. CDR3 DNA: TGCGCCAGCAGCCAAGCCTGGCAGGGGATTGAAGATACGCAGTATTTT.

V is TRBV20-1 and J is TRBJ1-2; weak D call: TRBD1 (5 bases). Germline CDR1 and CDR2: DFQATT and SNEGSKA (reference sequence). The CDR3 totals 12 residues. The ends were cut back, 6 bases at V and 7 bases at J, with 15 bases in the middle. This chain's CDR3 is CSATREAGGYTF. In DNA form, the CDR3 reads TGCAGTGCAACCAGGGAGGCCGGTGGCTACACCTTC.

The chain joins TRBV20-1 to TRBJ1-5, with a possible D match to TRBD1 (6 bases). The CDR3 covers 14 residues. In germline, CDR1 is DFQATT, CDR2 SNEGSKA (reference sequence). The V end was cut by 6 bases, the J end by 5 bases, with 17 bases between. The DNA for the CDR3 is TGCAGTGCCCTAGGGGGGGAACCGCATCAGCCCCAGCATTTT. Amino acid sequence: CSALGGEPHQPQHF.

Concerning this clonotype itself: Compared with germline, one end of the junction differs, possibly owing to a read error. The chain uses TRBV14 and TRBJ1-1, with TRBD1 matching over 8 bases. The CDR3 length is 14 residues. CDR1 SGHDN and CDR2 FVKESK come from the germline V gene. CDR3 nucleotides: TGTGCCAGCAACCAAGTCAGGGGGCGATCTGAAGCTTTCTTT. Translation gives CASNQVRGRSEAFF.

This clonotype has only a few counts. V and J are TRBV2 and TRBJ1-1; TRBD1 might be the D (5 bases). This CDR3 region has 14 residues. V lost 4 bases and J 4 bases, leaving 13 bases between the germline ends. CDR1 SNHLY and CDR2 FYNNEI come from the germline V gene. The CDR3 DNA follows: TGTGCCAGCAGTGGGGGCCCCGCGGCCACTGAAGCTTTCTTT. Encoded protein: CASSGGPAATEAFF. Based on the CDR3 plus reference TRBV2 and TRBJ1-1, the full variable domain is EPEVTQTPSHQVTQMGQEVILRCVPISNHLYFYWYRQILGQKVEFLVSFYNNEISEKSEIFDDQFSVERPDGSNFTLKIRSTKLEDSAMYFCASSGGPAATEAFFGQGTRLTVV.

There are a few counts of this clonotype. The chain carries TRBV9 and TRBJ1-2; possibly TRBD1 for D (5 bases). The V end was cut by 6 bases, the J end by 7 bases, with 16 bases between. Germline-derived CDR1 and CDR2 are SGDLS and YYNGEE. This CDR3 comprises 13 residues. As DNA, the CDR3 is TGTGCCAGCACCTCCAGGGAACATGCTGGCTACACCTTC. This sequence encodes CASTSREHAGYTF.

This clonotype was seen only a few times. This chain uses TRBV6-6 with TRBJ1-5; D gene uncertain. V was trimmed by 7 bases and J by 4 bases, leaving 11 bases between them. CDR1 is MNHNY and CDR2 is SVGAGI in the germline V gene (reference sequence). The CDR3 runs to 13 residues. The CDR3 spells CASILERNQPQHF. In DNA form, the CDR3 reads TGTGCCAGCATCCTGGAGAGAAATCAGCCCCAGCATTTT.

There are many counts of this clonotype. The chain combines TRBV19 with TRBJ1-1, with a tentative D call TRBD1 (5 bases). The V and J ends lost 8 bases and 1 base respectively, with 14 bases between them. CDR3 size: 14 residues. From germline, CDR1 is LNHDA and CDR2 SQIVND (reference sequence). In DNA form, the CDR3 reads TGTGCCAGTGGTCTGAGAACAGGGAACACTGAAGCTTTCTTT. Its translation: CASGLRTGNTEAFF.

Comment on this clonotype: Just one base apart from a much larger clone, this may be a read error. The gene calls are TRBV29-1 and TRBJ1-2, with a possible D match to TRBD1 (6 bases). Per germline, CDR1 SQVTM and CDR2 ANQGSEA. CDR3 length: 12 residues. The CDR3 DNA follows: TGCAGCGTTCAGGGGAGCGGATATGGCTGCACCTTC. This encodes CSVQGSGYGCTF.

As DNA, the CDR3 is TGCGCCAGCAGCCAAGATAAAACGATTTTGTCTGGCTACACCTTC. This translates into CASSQDKTILSGYTF. The chain joins TRBV4-3 to TRBJ1-2; no reliable D call. V dropped 0 bases and J dropped 7 bases, with 15 bases sitting between them. The CDR3 is 15 amino acids. Germline V gene lookup returns CDR1 LGHNA and CDR2 YSLEER.

This clonotype has ten or more counts. The rearrangement links TRBV7-3 to TRBJ2-3, with D perhaps matching TRBD2 (5 bases). This CDR3 region has 14 residues. V lost 2 bases, J lost 0 bases, and 6 bases lay in between. The germline gives CDR1 SGHTA, CDR2 FQGTGA. This CDR3 is CASSLSGSTDTQYF. The CDR3 DNA reads as TGTGCCAGCAGCTTATCGGGAAGCACAGATACGCAGTATTTT.

There are a few counts of this clonotype. Since the CDR3 does not end with the conserved phenylalanine or tryptophan, this likely comes from a read error. The J gene is TRBJ2-1, the V gene TRBV6-2 or TRBV6-3, with TRBD2 as a possible D gene (6 bases). The CDR3 has 14 residues. The germline V gene encodes CDR1 MNHEY and CDR2 SVGEGT. V lost 10 bases and J lost 1, with 14 bases in between. The CDR3 sequence is CAIRQAGSYNEQFL. Here the CDR3 DNA reads TGTGCCATCCGCCAGGCGGGGTCCTACAATGAGCAGTTCCTC.

This clonotype was detected a few times. The rearrangement uses TRBV20-1 and TRBJ1-4; no reliable D call. Germline V gene lookup returns CDR1 DFQATT and CDR2 SNEGSKA (reference sequence). This CDR3 has 14 residues. Trimming took off 3 bases at V and 4 bases at J, with 12 bases between the two ends. CDR3 sequence (DNA): TGCAGTGCTAGGGACGGAAGGCGTAATGAAAAACTGTTTTTT. Amino acids: CSARDGRRNEKLFF.

This chain joins TRBV11-2 and TRBJ2-1; a possible D gene is TRBD1 (5 bases). The CDR3 loop spans 13 amino acids. CDR1 and CDR2 from the germline V gene are SGHAT and FQNNGV. V was clipped by 0 bases and J by 11 bases, with 11 bases between them. CDR3 amino acids: CASSLDGRGKQFF. Here the CDR3 DNA reads TGTGCCAGCAGCTTAGATGGTAGGGGCAAGCAGTTCTTC.

The V call is TRBV12-3 or TRBV12-4, the J call TRBJ1-3; D is uncertain. With 5 bases removed from V and 6 bases from J, the gap between germline ends came to 17 bases. The CDR3 is made up of 15 amino acids. The CDR3 spells CASSALVGFVNTIYF. The CDR3 nucleotides read TGTGCCAGCAGTGCCTTGGTGGGCTTCGTAAACACCATATATTTT.

This clonotype was detected a few times. The chain is built from TRBV7-9 and TRBJ1-1, with a tentative D call TRBD1 (6 bases). The germline V and J ends were trimmed by 2 bases and 4 bases, with 8 bases remaining between them. This CDR3 has 13 residues. Germline V lookup: CDR1 SEHNR, CDR2 FQNEAQ (reference sequence). The CDR3 region has the DNA TGTGCCAGCAGCTTATCAGGGGCCACTGAAGCTTTCTTT. Translated, it gives CASSLSGATEAFF.

In its sample, this clonotype was seen many times. The chain carries TRBV5-1 and TRBJ1-1; D not resolved. The CDR3 is 15 residues long. Germline CDR1 SGHRS, CDR2 YFSETQ. The V gene lost 0 bases and the J gene lost 1 base, with 10 bases spanning the gap. The CDR3 loop is CASSLVLGKNTEAFF. The CDR3 nucleotides read TGCGCCAGCAGCTTGGTGTTGGGTAAGAACACTGAAGCTTTCTTT.

The chain carries TRBV2 and TRBJ1-1, with D tentatively TRBD1 (6 bases). Germline loops: CDR1 SNHLY, CDR2 FYNNEI. Trimming took 6 bases from V and 0 from J, leaving 17 bases between them. The CDR3 runs to 16 residues. For the CDR3, the DNA is TGTGCCAGCAGAGTCGACAGGCCCTCAATGAACACTGAAGCTTTCTTT. Its protein is CASRVDRPSMNTEAFF.

This clonotype came up many times. The V call is TRBV15, the J call TRBJ1-6; the match to TRBD1 covers 7 bases. Germline V gene data show CDR1 as LNHNV and CDR2 as YYDKDF (reference sequence). The CDR3 sequence is 16 residues long. With 5 bases clipped from V and 7 bases from J, the junction kept 11 bases outside the gene matches. CDR3 region: CATSFRQLGGNSPLHF. CDR3 coding DNA: TGTGCCACCAGCTTCCGACAGTTAGGGGGCAATTCACCCCTCCACTTT.